This TCR beta chain appears in the sequencing data of a study of blood T cell repertoires in COVID-19. Study overall: Whether acute or convalescent, the COVID-19 samples came from the United States, Italy and Spain. PBMCs, B-cell-depleted T cells, or T cells provided the cDNA or gDNA that made up the material.

Source study methods: Amplification from reference gene primers served as the basis for estimated nucleated cell counts. TCRdb's copy holds only in-frame clones and misses some; the assay was immunoSEQ multiplex PCR. The V and J calls and clone size are taken from that table; D and trimming were inferred from the DNA. The sample yields over 50,000 clones, around 84% seen once. The CDR3 consists of 15 residues. V was cut by 4 bases and J by 3 bases, with 16 bases left in between. Germline V CDR1 and CDR2: SGHNT, YYREEE (reference sequence). V usage is TRBV5-4 and J usage is TRBJ1-2; the D gene is possibly TRBD1 (6 bases). The sample consisted of peripheral blood. The receptor comes from a man between 70 and 80 years old with active COVID-19. This CDR3 reads CASSTGLVGDYGYTF. The CDR3 bases are TGTGCCAGCAGCACAGGGCTCGTGGGGGACTATGGCTACACCTTC. Using reference TRBV5-4 and TRBJ1-2 for the parts outside the CDR3, the full variable domain is ETGVTQSPTHLIKTRGQQVTLRCSSQSGHNTVSWYQQALGQGPQFIFQYYREEENGRGNFPPRFSGLQFPNYSSELNVNALELDDSALYLCASSTGLVGDYGYTFGSGTRLTVV.